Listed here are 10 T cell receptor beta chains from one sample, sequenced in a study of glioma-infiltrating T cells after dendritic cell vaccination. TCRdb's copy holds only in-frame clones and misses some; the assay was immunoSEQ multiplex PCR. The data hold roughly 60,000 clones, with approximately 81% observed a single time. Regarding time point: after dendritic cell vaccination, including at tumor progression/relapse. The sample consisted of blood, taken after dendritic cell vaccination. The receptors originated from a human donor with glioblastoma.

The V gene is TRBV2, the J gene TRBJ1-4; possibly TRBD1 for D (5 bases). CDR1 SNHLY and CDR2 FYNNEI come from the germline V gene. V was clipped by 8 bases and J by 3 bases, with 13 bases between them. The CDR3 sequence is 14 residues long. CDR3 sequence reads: CASAGTTANEKLFF. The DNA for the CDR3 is TGTGCCAGCGCTGGGACTACAGCTAATGAAAAACTGTTTTTT.

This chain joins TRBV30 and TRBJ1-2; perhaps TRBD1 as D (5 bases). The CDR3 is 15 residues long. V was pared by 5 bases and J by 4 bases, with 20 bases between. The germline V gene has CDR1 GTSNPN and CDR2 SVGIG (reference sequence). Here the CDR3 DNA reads TGTGCCTGGCGCGATCTTACTCAGGGTATCTATGGCTACACCTTC. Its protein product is CAWRDLTQGIYGYTF.

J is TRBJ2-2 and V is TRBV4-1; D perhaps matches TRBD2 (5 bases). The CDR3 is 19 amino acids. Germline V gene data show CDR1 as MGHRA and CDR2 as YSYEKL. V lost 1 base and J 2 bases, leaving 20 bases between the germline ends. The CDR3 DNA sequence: TGCGCCAGCAGCCAAGGGCTTCTTCGGGCGGGTCTAAACACCGGGGAGCTGTTTTTT. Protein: CASSQGLLRAGLNTGELFF.

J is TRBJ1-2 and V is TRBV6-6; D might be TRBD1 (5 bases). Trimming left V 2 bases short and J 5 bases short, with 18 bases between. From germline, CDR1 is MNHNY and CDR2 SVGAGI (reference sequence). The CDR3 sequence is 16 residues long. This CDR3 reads CASSYGLIEGVYGYTF. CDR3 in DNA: TGTGCCAGCAGTTACGGCCTAATAGAAGGGGTTTATGGCTACACCTTC.

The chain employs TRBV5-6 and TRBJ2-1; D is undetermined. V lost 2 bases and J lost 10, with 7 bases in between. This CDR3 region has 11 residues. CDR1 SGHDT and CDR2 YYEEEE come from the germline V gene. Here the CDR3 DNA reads TGTGCCAGCAGCTTCACCCGGGAGCAGTTCTTC. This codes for CASSFTREQFF. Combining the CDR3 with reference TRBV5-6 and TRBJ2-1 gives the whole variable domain DAGVTQSPTHLIKTRGQQVTLRCSPKSGHDTVSWYQQALGQGPQFIFQYYEEEERQRGNFPDRFSGHQFPNYSSELNVNALLLGDSALYLCASSFTREQFFGPGTRLTVL.

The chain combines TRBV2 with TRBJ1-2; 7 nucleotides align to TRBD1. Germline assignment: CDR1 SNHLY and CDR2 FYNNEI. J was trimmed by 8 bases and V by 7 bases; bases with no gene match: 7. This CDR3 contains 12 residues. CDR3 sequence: CASNTGAGGYTF. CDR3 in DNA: TGTGCCAGCAATACAGGGGCTGGGGGCTACACCTTC.

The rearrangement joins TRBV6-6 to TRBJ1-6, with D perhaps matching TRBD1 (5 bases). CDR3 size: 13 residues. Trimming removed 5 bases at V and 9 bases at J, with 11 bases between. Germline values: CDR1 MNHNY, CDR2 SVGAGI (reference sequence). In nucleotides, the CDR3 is TGTGCCAGCAGTCGGGGGGGAGCTTCACCCCTCCACTTT. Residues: CASSRGGASPLHF.

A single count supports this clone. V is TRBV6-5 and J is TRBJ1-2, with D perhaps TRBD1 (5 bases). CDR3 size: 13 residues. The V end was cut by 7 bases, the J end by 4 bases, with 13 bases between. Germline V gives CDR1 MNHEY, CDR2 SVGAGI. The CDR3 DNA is TGTGCCAGCAATACCCCGGGACTCTATGGCTACACCTTC. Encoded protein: CASNTPGLYGYTF.

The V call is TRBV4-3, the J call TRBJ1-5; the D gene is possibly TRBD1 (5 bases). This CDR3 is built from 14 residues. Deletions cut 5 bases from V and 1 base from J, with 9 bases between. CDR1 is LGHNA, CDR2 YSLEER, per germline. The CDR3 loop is CASSRGRSNQPQHF. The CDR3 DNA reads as TGCGCCAGCAGCAGGGGCAGAAGCAATCAGCCCCAGCATTTT.

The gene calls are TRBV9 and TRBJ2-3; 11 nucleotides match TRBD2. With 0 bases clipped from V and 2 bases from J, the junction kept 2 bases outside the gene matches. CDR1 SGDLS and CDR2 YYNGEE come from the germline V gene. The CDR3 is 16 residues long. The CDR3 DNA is TGTGCCAGCAGCGTAGTGGGACTAGCGGCCACAGATACGCAGTATTTT. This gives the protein CASSVVGLAATDTQYF. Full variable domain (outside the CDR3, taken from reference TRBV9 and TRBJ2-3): DSGVTQTPKHLITATGQRVTLRCSPRSGDLSVYWYQQSLDQGLQFLIQYYNGEERAKGNILERFSAQQFPDLHSELNLSSLELGDSALYFCASSVVGLAATDTQYFGPGTRLTVL.